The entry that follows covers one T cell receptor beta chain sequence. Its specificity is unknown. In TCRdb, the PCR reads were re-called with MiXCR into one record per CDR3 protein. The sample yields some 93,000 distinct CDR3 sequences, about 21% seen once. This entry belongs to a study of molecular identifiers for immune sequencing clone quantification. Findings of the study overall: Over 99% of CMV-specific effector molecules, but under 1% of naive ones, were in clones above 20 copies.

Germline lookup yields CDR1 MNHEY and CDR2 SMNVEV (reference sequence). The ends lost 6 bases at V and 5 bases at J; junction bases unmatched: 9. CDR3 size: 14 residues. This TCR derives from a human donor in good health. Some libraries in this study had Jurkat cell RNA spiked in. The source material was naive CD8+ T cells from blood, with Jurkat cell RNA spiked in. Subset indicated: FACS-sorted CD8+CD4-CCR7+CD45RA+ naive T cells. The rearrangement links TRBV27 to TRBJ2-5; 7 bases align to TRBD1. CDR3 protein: CASRLGVRGETQYF. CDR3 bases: TGTGCCAGCAGATTGGGGGTCAGGGGGGAGACCCAGTACTTC.